This entry lists 6 T cell receptor beta chains sequenced from one sample in a study of blood T cell repertoires in COVID-19. Assay used: immunoSEQ multiplex PCR; TCRdb lists only in-frame clones, some missing. Here the sample spans under 250,000 clones, more than 80% being singletons. Sequenced: PBMCs or T cells enriched from blood (not recorded which). Receptor source: a young woman in a cohort exposed to, infected with or recovered from COVID-19 (not recorded which).

The chain combines TRBV18 with TRBJ1-1; the D gene is possibly TRBD1 (6 bases). CDR3 length: 16 residues. Trimming took 2 bases from V and 4 from J, leaving 17 bases between them. Germline lookup yields CDR1 KGHSH and CDR2 LQKENI. CDR3 region: CASSPTQSTGSTEAFF. DNA for the CDR3: TGTGCCAGCTCACCAACCCAGTCTACAGGGTCCACTGAAGCTTTCTTT.

This clone appeared a single time. The chain employs TRBV10-2 and TRBJ1-5, with no clear D. The CDR3 loop spans 17 amino acids. Germline CDR1 WSHSY, CDR2 SAAADI. Trimming took off 6 bases at V and 0 bases at J, with 18 bases between the two ends. In nucleotides, the CDR3 is TGCGCCAGCAGAGAGGCGGGGTTCCTTAATAGCAATCAGCCCCAGCATTTT. Translated: CASREAGFLNSNQPQHF.

This sequence joins TRBV5-6 and TRBJ2-5; D is perhaps TRBD2 (5 bases). Germline CDR1 reads SGHDT; CDR2 reads YYEEEE. CDR3 length equals 13 residues. V lost 4 bases to trimming and J lost 3 bases, with 10 bases between them. The CDR3 DNA reads as TGTGCCAGCAGCGTCGGGCGGGAAGAGACCCAGTACTTC. It yields the protein CASSVGREETQYF.

The CDR3 is CATSSGTTMGASTDTQYF. The CDR3 DNA is TGTGCCACCAGCAGCGGGACTACTATGGGGGCTAGCACAGATACGCAGTATTTT. V gene TRBV15 combines with J gene TRBJ2-3; D may be TRBD2 (7 bases). With 3 bases removed from V and 0 bases from J, the gap between germline ends came to 19 bases. CDR1 and CDR2 from the germline V gene are LNHNV and YYDKDF (reference sequence). This CDR3 spans 18 amino acids.

This clone was observed a few times. The gene calls are TRBV2 and TRBJ1-5; 8 bases map to TRBD1. Germline V gives CDR1 SNHLY, CDR2 FYNNEI. This CDR3 spans 14 amino acids. J was trimmed by 2 bases and V by 6 bases; bases with no gene match: 3. Written as DNA, the CDR3 is TGTGCCAGCAGGACAGGGGAAGGCAATCAGCCCCAGCATTTT. This translates into CASRTGEGNQPQHF. The full variable domain, in which reference TRBV2 and TRBJ1-5 provide the parts outside the CDR3, is EPEVTQTPSHQVTQMGQEVILRCVPISNHLYFYWYRQILGQKVEFLVSFYNNEISEKSEIFDDQFSVERPDGSNFTLKIRSTKLEDSAMYFCASRTGEGNQPQHFGDGTRLSIL.

This clone was detected once. The chain joins TRBV10-3 to TRBJ1-2; D ambiguous. With 2 bases removed from V and 8 bases from J, the gap between germline ends came to 12 bases. The CDR3 totals 13 residues. In germline, CDR1 is ENHRY, CDR2 SYGVKD. DNA of the CDR3: TGTGCCATCAGTGAGGCACGGCTAGAAGGCTACACCTTC. Translation: CAISEARLEGYTF.